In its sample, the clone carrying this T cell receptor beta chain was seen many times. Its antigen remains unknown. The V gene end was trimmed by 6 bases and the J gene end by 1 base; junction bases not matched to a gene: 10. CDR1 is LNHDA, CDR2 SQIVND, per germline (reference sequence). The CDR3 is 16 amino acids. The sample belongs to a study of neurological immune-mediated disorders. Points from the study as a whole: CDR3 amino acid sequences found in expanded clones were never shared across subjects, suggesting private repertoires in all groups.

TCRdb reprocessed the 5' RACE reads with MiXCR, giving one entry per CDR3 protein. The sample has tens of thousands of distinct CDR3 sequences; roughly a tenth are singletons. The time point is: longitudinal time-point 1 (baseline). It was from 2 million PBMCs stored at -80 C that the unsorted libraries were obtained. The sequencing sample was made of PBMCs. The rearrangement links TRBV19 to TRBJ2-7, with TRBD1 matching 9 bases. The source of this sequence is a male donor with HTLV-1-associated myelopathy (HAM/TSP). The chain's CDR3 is CASRGTGTGTSYEQYF. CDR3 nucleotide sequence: TGTGCCAGTAGAGGGACCGGGACAGGGACGTCCTACGAGCAGTACTTC.